This TCR beta chain came from a study of T-cell reconstitution after alpha-beta-depleted transplantation in children. During its preparation, the TCRbeta library received unique molecular identifiers. TCRdb called the PCR reads again in MiXCR, with one record for every CDR3 protein. This sample yields around 380,000 distinct CDR3 sequences, of which 9.5% to 13% are seen a single time; 4.5% to 7% belongs to the top ten. Germline V gene data show CDR1 as MNHNS and CDR2 as SASEGT. The CDR3 is made up of 14 amino acids. With 4 bases removed from V and 0 bases from J, the gap between germline ends came to 9 bases.

The sequences come from PBMCs from the stem cell graft donor, collected from the stem cell graft. The chain uses TRBV6-1 and TRBJ1-1, with D unclear. The sequence came from a human donor who donated a stem cell graft to a child with acute myeloid leukemia. CDR3 nucleotide sequence: TGTGCCAGCAGTGCAAACCCCCTGAACACTGAAGCTTTCTTT. Its translation is CASSANPLNTEAFF.